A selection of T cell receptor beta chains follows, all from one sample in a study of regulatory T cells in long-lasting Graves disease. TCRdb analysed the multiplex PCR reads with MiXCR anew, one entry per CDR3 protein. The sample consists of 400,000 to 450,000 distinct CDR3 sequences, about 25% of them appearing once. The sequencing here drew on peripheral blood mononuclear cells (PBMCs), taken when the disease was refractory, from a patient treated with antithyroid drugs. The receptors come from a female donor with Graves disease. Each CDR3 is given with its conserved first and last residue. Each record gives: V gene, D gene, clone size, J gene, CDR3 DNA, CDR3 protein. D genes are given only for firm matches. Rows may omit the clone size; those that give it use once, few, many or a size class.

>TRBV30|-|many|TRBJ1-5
TGTGCCTGGAGCCGGGACACCAATCAGCCCCAGCATTTT
CAWSRDTNQPQHF
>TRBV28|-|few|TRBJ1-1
TGTGCCAGCAGCAGCGCGGGGTCCCGAATGAACACTGAAGCTTTCTTT
CASSSAGSRMNTEAFF
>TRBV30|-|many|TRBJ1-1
TGTGCCTGGAAACTATTAGGCACTGAAGCTTTCTTT
CAWKLLGTEAFF
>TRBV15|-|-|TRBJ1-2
TGTGCCACCAGCAGTCAAAGGACAGAAAATAACTATGGCTGCACCTTC
CATSSQRTENNYGCTF
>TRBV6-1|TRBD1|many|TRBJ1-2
TGTGCCAGCAGTCACCGGGACAGGTTCCCACCACGCTATGGCTACACCTTC
CASSHRDRFPPRYGYTF
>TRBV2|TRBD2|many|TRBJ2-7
TGTGCCAGCAGTAGCGGGAGGACCTACGAGCAGTACTTC
CASSSGRTYEQYF
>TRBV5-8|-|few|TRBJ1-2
TGTGCCAGCAGCTTGGTGAAAACAGGGAACTTCTATGGCTACACCTTC
CASSLVKTGNFYGYTF
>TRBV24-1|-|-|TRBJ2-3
TGTGCCACCAGTGACCCTGAGGCGGGATACACAGATACGCAGTATTTT
CATSDPEAGYTDTQYF
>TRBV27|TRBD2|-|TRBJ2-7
TGTGCCAGCAGTAAGGTTCGGACTAGCGGGAGGGCCCTATTCTCCTACGAGCAGTACTTC
CASSKVRTSGRALFSYEQYF
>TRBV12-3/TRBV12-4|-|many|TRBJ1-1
TGTGCCAGCAGTTTAACCAGGGAGAACACTGAAGCTTTCTTT
CASSLTRENTEAFF
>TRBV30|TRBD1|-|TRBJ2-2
TGTGCCTGGAGTGTCGCCGGGACAGGGGCCGGGGAGCTGTTTTTT
CAWSVAGTGAGELFF
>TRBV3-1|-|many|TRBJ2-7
TGTGCCAGCAGCCAAGAAGGGCAGTTGAACTACGAGCAGTACTTC
CASSQEGQLNYEQYF
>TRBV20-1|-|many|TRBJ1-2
TGCAGTGCTAGACCACCGACAGGTGGATATGGCTACACCTTC
CSARPPTGGYGYTF
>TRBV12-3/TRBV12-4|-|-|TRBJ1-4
TGTGCCAGCAGCTTTAGAGGGGGGAGACGGGAAAAACTGTTTTTT
CASSFRGGRREKLFF
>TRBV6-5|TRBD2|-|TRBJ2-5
TGTGCCAGCAGTTTTCTTCCAGCGGGAGGGCGCGGGGAGACCCAGTACTTC
CASSFLPAGGRGETQYF
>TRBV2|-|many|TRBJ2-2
TGTGCCAGCGGTTTTCCGTTACAGGGGGGGGCGAACACCGGGGAGCTGTTTTTT
CASGFPLQGGANTGELFF
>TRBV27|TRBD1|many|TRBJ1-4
TGTGCCAGCAGTCGCCGACTGGGAATTTCGGGACAGATTAATGAAAAACTGTTTTTT
CASSRRLGISGQINEKLFF
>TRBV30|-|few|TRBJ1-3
TGTGCCTGGGAGGGTTCGCGGAACACCATATATTTT
CAWEGSRNTIYF